This T cell receptor beta chain was identified in a study of control samples from healthy donors and cancer patients. This CDR3 is built from 13 residues. V was clipped by 9 bases and J by 5 bases, with 15 bases between them. The germline gives CDR1 KGHDR, CDR2 SFDVKD. Sequencing used immunoSEQ multiplex PCR; TCRdb keeps in-frame clones, though not all of them. The sample carries 160,000 or so clones, roughly 94% recorded once. Sequencing used PBMCs. This chain uses TRBV24-1 with TRBJ2-5; the D gene is possibly TRBD2 (6 bases). This clonotype was obtained from a man between 60 and 75 years old with colorectal cancer. CDR3: CATRGAAVETQYF. DNA of the CDR3: TGTGCCACCCGCGGGGCCGCGGTGGAGACCCAGTACTTC.